The 14 T cell receptor beta chains below all came from one sample that was sequenced in a study of blood T cell repertoires in COVID-19 (dated by TCRdb to about 2020). Libraries came from the immunoSEQ multiplex PCR assay. TCRdb mirrors the immuneACCESS table, restricted to in-frame sequences. Some clones are absent from its copies; in checked studies, under half trace to an unresolved V gene, and the reason for the others is unknown. Recorded for this sample are about 59,000 clones; almost 80% of them occurred a single time. Over 10% of the sample goes to the ten largest clones. The specimen was peripheral blood. The origin of the receptors is an elderly man with acute or convalescent COVID-19.

The V call is TRBV6-5, the J call TRBJ2-7; tentatively, D is TRBD1 (5 bases). Germline lookup yields CDR1 MNHEY and CDR2 SVGAGI. V lost 5 bases and J 2 bases, leaving 7 bases between the germline ends. This CDR3 contains 12 residues. CDR3 nucleotide sequence: TGTGCCAGCAGTCAGGACACCTACGAGCAGTACTTC. This sequence encodes CASSQDTYEQYF.

This clone was counted between two and nine times. Written as DNA, the CDR3 is TGTGCCAGCAGTTACTCATTCCGGCAGGGGGAGCAGTACTTC. Encoded protein: CASSYSFRQGEQYF. The chain employs TRBV6-5 and TRBJ2-7, with a weak D call TRBD1 (6 bases). V was pared by 0 bases and J by 7 bases, with 13 bases between. The CDR3 runs 14 residues. Germline CDR1 and CDR2: MNHEY and SVGAGI.

The V call is TRBV2, the J call TRBJ1-5; TRBD1 agrees at 9 bases. Germline trimming cut 7 bases from V and 4 bases from J; bases unmatched to any gene: 8. This CDR3 spans 15 amino acids. Germline V lookup: CDR1 SNHLY, CDR2 FYNNEI. CDR3 region: CASMLTGGNNQPQHF. CDR3 coding DNA: TGTGCCAGCATGTTGACAGGGGGGAATAATCAGCCCCAGCATTTT. The entire variable domain, with the rest obtained from reference TRBV2 and TRBJ1-5, is as follows: EPEVTQTPSHQVTQMGQEVILRCVPISNHLYFYWYRQILGQKVEFLVSFYNNEISEKSEIFDDQFSVERPDGSNFTLKIRSTKLEDSAMYFCASMLTGGNNQPQHFGDGTRLSIL.

This clone is a singleton in its sample. This rearrangement joins TRBV11-3 to TRBJ2-7, with a possible D match to TRBD2 (5 bases). V shed 5 bases and J shed 4 bases, with 18 bases lying between them. CDR1 and CDR2 from the germline V gene are SGHNT and YENEEA. This CDR3 is 15 amino acids long. CDR3 amino acids: CASSPSYVSMYEQYF. The CDR3 DNA is TGTGCCAGCAGCCCTAGCTACGTGTCCATGTACGAGCAGTACTTC.

CDR3 in amino acids: CASSRLGSSTDTQYF. Written as DNA, the CDR3 is TGCGCCAGCAGCCGCCTCGGGAGTAGCACAGATACGCAGTATTTT. The V and J genes are TRBV5-1 and TRBJ2-3; TRBD2 is a possible D gene (6 bases). V lost 4 bases, J lost 0 bases, and 12 bases lay in between. CDR1 is SGHRS and CDR2 is YFSETQ in the germline V gene. This CDR3 is built from 15 residues.

V usage is TRBV29-1 and J usage is TRBJ1-1; D is unclear. The length of the CDR3 is 12 residues. Deletions cut 3 bases from V and 4 bases from J, with 9 bases between. The germline V gene has CDR1 SQVTM and CDR2 ANQGSEA. CDR3 bases: TGCAGCGTTGATGCAGATGGCACTGAAGCTTTCTTT. It specifies CSVDADGTEAFF.

J is TRBJ1-1 and V is TRBV10-3, with 8 bases lining up with TRBD1. Germline CDR1 reads ENHRY; CDR2 reads SYGVKD. The CDR3 consists of 15 residues. V lost 6 bases to trimming and J lost 3 bases; unmatched junction nucleotides: 9. The CDR3 region is CAIRRSGQDYTEAFF. CDR3 sequence (DNA): TGTGCCATCAGGCGCTCGGGACAGGATTACACTGAAGCTTTCTTT.

The genes are TRBV5-1 and TRBJ2-1; 10 bases are a match to TRBD2. The CDR3 has 15 amino acids. The ends lost 2 bases at V and 5 bases at J; junction bases unmatched: 4. From germline, CDR1 is SGHRS and CDR2 YFSETQ. For the CDR3, the DNA is TGCGCCAGCAGCTTTGGTAGCGGGGGGAACAATGAGCAGTTCTTC. Translation gives CASSFGSGGNNEQFF. The variable domain in full, with the rest retrieved from reference TRBV5-1 and TRBJ2-1, is KAGVTQTPRYLIKTRGQQVTLSCSPISGHRSVSWYQQTPGQGLQFLFEYFSETQRNKGNFPGRFSGRQFSNSRSEMNVSTLELGDSALYLCASSFGSGGNNEQFFGPGTRLTVL.

V usage is TRBV30 and J usage is TRBJ2-7; 11 bases map to TRBD2. This CDR3 is built from 14 residues. Germline-derived CDR1 and CDR2 are GTSNPN and SVGIG (reference sequence). J lost 7 bases, V lost 2 bases, and 7 bases had no gene match. CDR3 bases: TGTGCCTGGAGTTTAGCGGGAGGGCCGGGGGAGCAGTACTTC. Residues: CAWSLAGGPGEQYF.

V gene TRBV5-6 combines with J gene TRBJ2-7; possibly TRBD1 for D (6 bases). Germline assignment: CDR1 SGHDT and CDR2 YYEEEE. V lost 1 base and J 3 bases, leaving 17 bases between the germline ends. The CDR3 runs 16 residues. The DNA of the CDR3 is TGTGCCAGCAGCTTGATGCGCCTACAGGGCGTCTACGAGCAGTACTTC. Translated, it gives CASSLMRLQGVYEQYF.

The chain has TRBV29-1 and TRBJ2-5, with D possibly being TRBD1 (6 bases). There are 11 residues in the CDR3. V gave up 3 bases and J gave up 12 bases, with 14 bases separating them. Germline-derived CDR1 and CDR2 are SQVTM and ANQGSEA. CDR3 protein: CSVEVYTGKYF. The DNA for the CDR3 is TGCAGCGTTGAGGTTTACACAGGGAAGTACTTC.

This clone was detected once. This sequence joins TRBV7-2 and TRBJ1-1, with D possibly being TRBD1 (5 bases). V shed 7 bases and J shed 4 bases, with 16 bases lying between them. The CDR3 is 14 amino acids. Germline values: CDR1 SGHTA, CDR2 FQGNSA. This chain's CDR3 is CASILFPGGTEAFF. The CDR3 DNA reads as TGTGCCAGCATCCTCTTCCCGGGGGGCACTGAAGCTTTCTTT.

The chain uses TRBV30 and TRBJ1-1; TRBD1 matches 9 bases. CDR3 length: 15 amino acids. Looked up from germline, CDR1 is GTSNPN and CDR2 is SVGIG (reference sequence). V was clipped by 2 bases and J by 5 bases; unmatched bases: 9. CDR3 protein: CAWSSGTGLRTEAFF. The CDR3 DNA reads TGTGCCTGGAGTTCCGGGACAGGGTTGCGGACTGAAGCTTTCTTT.

The rearrangement uses TRBV29-1 and TRBJ2-7; TRBD2 matches 11 bases. CDR1 and CDR2 from the germline V gene are SQVTM and ANQGSEA. V was clipped by 5 bases and J by 2 bases; unmatched bases: 2. The CDR3 has 13 amino acids. In nucleotides, the CDR3 is TGCAGCGTTTCTAGCGGGGGGACCTACGAGCAGTACTTC. It translates to CSVSSGGTYEQYF.